This T cell receptor beta chain was sequenced for a study of blood T cells in healthy people across ages. Trimming pared 3 bases from V and 10 bases from J, leaving 15 bases between. The CDR3 covers 13 residues. Details on this clonotype: Its antigen is not identified.

The use of a sample-barcoded 5' primer and a J-beta primer mix characterized a second PCR of 7 to 11 cycles. TCRdb re-called the 5' RACE reads through MiXCR, storing one row per CDR3 protein. The repertoire holds around 520,000 distinct CDR3 sequences, about 28% seen once, with 3.6% in the top ten. The study's findings and limits: Naive T cell percentage by flow cytometry tracked strongly with beta diversity.

This sample also appeared in a second study, on T cells of mothers and their children.

The chain joins TRBV12-3 or TRBV12-4 to TRBJ1-1; D possibly corresponds to TRBD1 (5 bases). The origin of this receptor is a boy between 2 and 10 years old in good health. The sequenced sample consisted of blood. CDR3 DNA sequence: TGTGCCAGCAGTTTTGGCAGCTTTGGGGGAGCTTTCTTT. It specifies CASSFGSFGGAFF.